This TCR beta chain was obtained from a study of blood T cells in healthy people across ages. Study details: Roughly one uniquely barcoded beta molecule per two T cells was captured.

As for this clonotype: What it binds is not known.

General study results and limits: With unsorted PBMCs, a conclusive comparison of naive versus antigen-experienced cells was not possible.

The use of a sample-barcoded 5' primer and a J-beta primer mix characterized a second PCR of roughly 7 to 11 cycles. TCRdb independently ran MiXCR on the 5' RACE reads; one entry per CDR3 protein. The top ten clones hold under 20% of a sample with fewer than 1,000,000 distinct CDR3 sequences, around two fifths of them seen once. Trimming shortened V by 3 bases and J by 4 bases, and 13 bases separated the two germline ends. The CDR3 sequence is 14 residues long. In germline, CDR1 is SGHTS, CDR2 YDEGEE. The gene calls are TRBV5-8 and TRBJ2-5; TRBD2 is a possible D gene (7 bases). The sequence was collected from a man in his 60s in good health. What was sequenced was blood. Here the CDR3 DNA reads TGTGCCAGCAGCTCCGGGGGGCCTTCAGAGACCCAGTACTTC. This translates into CASSSGGPSETQYF.